The source of this TCR beta chain is a study of blood T cell repertoires in COVID-19. The assay was immunoSEQ multiplex PCR, and TCRdb's table has in-frame clones only and misses some. The repertoire holds 200,000 to 250,000 clones, with about nine tenths as singletons. There are 18 residues in the CDR3. V gave up 3 bases and J gave up 10 bases, with 31 bases separating them. Germline values: CDR1 DFQATT, CDR2 SNEGSKA (reference sequence). This TCR was sampled from a young woman who had recovered from COVID-19. V gene TRBV20-1 combines with J gene TRBJ2-1, with D tentatively TRBD1 (5 bases). Sequenced sample: PBMCs or T cells enriched from blood (not recorded which). The CDR3 spells CSASTPPPAGQMTWEQFF. The DNA for the CDR3 is TGCAGTGCTAGTACCCCCCCTCCTGCAGGACAAATGACATGGGAGCAGTTCTTC.